The next 26 T cell receptor beta chains were all read from a single sample in a study of blood T cell repertoires in COVID-19. The protocol was immunoSEQ multiplex PCR, while the TCRdb copy is restricted to in-frame clones and leaves out a portion. The data show roughly 520,000 clones, more than 75% seen once. The sample was PBMCs or T cells enriched from blood (not recorded which). All receptors come from a woman aged 40 to 55 who had recovered from COVID-19.

This chain links TRBV19 with TRBJ1-1; D gene ambiguous. The CDR3 length is 15 residues. Germline CDR1 reads LNHDA; CDR2 reads SQIVND (reference sequence). Trimming took 0 bases from V and 0 from J, leaving 8 bases between them. The chain's CDR3 is CASSIDPYMNTEAFF. CDR3 sequence (DNA): TGTGCCAGTAGTATAGATCCGTACATGAACACTGAAGCTTTCTTT.

In this sample, this clone turned up once. The chain combines TRBV4-2 with TRBJ2-7, with D perhaps matching TRBD1 (6 bases). The CDR3 consists of 15 residues. In germline, CDR1 is LGHNA, CDR2 YNFKEQ. V shed 0 bases and J shed 3 bases, with 12 bases lying between them. The chain's CDR3 is CASSQEQGYLYEQYF. As DNA, the CDR3 is TGTGCCAGCAGCCAAGAGCAGGGGTATCTCTACGAGCAGTACTTC.

The chain has TRBV7-2 and TRBJ1-6, with D tentatively TRBD1 (5 bases). The V end lost 5 bases, the J end lost 12 bases, and 20 bases lay between the germline ends. The CDR3 length is 15 residues. Per the germline V gene, CDR1 is SGHTA and CDR2 is FQGNSA. In nucleotides, the CDR3 is TGTGCCAGCAGCGTCGCTCCAGGGTTCATTGAACCCCTCCACTTT. This codes for CASSVAPGFIEPLHF. The entire variable domain, with the rest obtained from reference TRBV7-2 and TRBJ1-6, is as follows: GAGVSQSPSNKVTEKGKDVELRCDPISGHTALYWYRQSLGQGLEFLIYFQGNSAPDKSGLPSDRFSAERTGGSVSTLTIQRTQQEDSAVYLCASSVAPGFIEPLHFGNGTRLTVT.

The genes are TRBV9 and TRBJ1-3, with 7 positions matching TRBD1. CDR3 length equals 18 residues. The germline CDR1 and CDR2 sequences are SGDLS and YYNGEE. Trimming took 4 bases from V and 0 from J; bases not matched to a gene: 13. CDR3 sequence: CASSLQPGGELSGNTIYF. CDR3 DNA: TGTGCCAGCAGCCTACAACCAGGGGGAGAGCTCTCTGGAAACACCATATATTTT.

The V gene is TRBV12-3 or TRBV12-4, the J gene TRBJ2-7; D uncertain. The CDR3 totals 12 residues. V lost 5 bases, J lost 3 bases, and 8 bases lay in between. The CDR3 loop reads CASSQAYYEQYF. The CDR3 region has the DNA TGTGCCAGCAGTCAGGCCTACTACGAGCAGTACTTC.

As for this clone: The sample holds other DNA sequences that translate to the same CDR3. Written as DNA, the CDR3 is TGTGCCAGTAGTATAGACAGGGGAAACTATGGCTACACCTTC. Its protein product is CASSIDRGNYGYTF. The chain is built from TRBV19 and TRBJ1-2, with D perhaps matching TRBD1 (6 bases). V lost 0 bases and J lost 2, with 7 bases in between. CDR3 length: 14 amino acids. The germline V gene encodes CDR1 LNHDA and CDR2 SQIVND (reference sequence).

The V call is TRBV21-1, the J call TRBJ1-1; TRBD1 is taken as the D call from the table, unchecked against the DNA. TRBV21-1 represents a pseudogene. The CDR3 totals 15 residues. CDR3 bases: TGTGCCAGCAGCATCTCCGGGACAGAGAACACTGAAGCTTTCTTT. Residues: CASSISGTENTEAFF.

The rearrangement uses TRBV4-3 and TRBJ2-7, with TRBD2 matching 13 bases. The CDR3 runs 16 residues. J lost 1 base, V lost 4 bases, and 4 bases had no gene match. The V gene's germline CDR1 is LGHNA and CDR2 YSLEER. The CDR3 reads CASSRGTSGTSYEQYF. CDR3 DNA: TGCGCCAGCAGCCGAGGGACTAGCGGGACATCCTACGAGCAGTACTTC.

V is TRBV10-1 and J is TRBJ1-1, with D unclear. CDR3 length equals 13 residues. The germline V gene encodes CDR1 WNHNN and CDR2 SYGVQD (reference sequence). Trimming removed 5 bases at V and 3 bases at J, with 10 bases between. This chain's CDR3 is CASSQAWDTEAFF. The DNA of the CDR3 is TGCGCCAGCAGTCAGGCGTGGGACACTGAAGCTTTCTTT.

The rearrangement links TRBV6-2 or TRBV6-3 to TRBJ1-1; D uncertain. The germline gives CDR1 MNHEY, CDR2 SVGEGT. The CDR3 extends over 14 amino acids. V was clipped by 4 bases and J by 5 bases, with 14 bases between them. The CDR3 is CASSLQDLGTEAFF. The DNA of the CDR3 is TGTGCCAGCAGTTTGCAGGACTTAGGGACTGAAGCTTTCTTT.

This rearrangement joins TRBV2 to TRBJ1-1; perhaps TRBD1 as D (6 bases). The germline CDR1 and CDR2 sequences are SNHLY and FYNNEI. The CDR3 length is 14 residues. Trimming took off 7 bases at V and 1 base at J, with 13 bases between the two ends. The CDR3 reads CASIRTDPNTEAFF. CDR3 sequence (DNA): TGTGCCAGCATTCGGACAGATCCGAACACTGAAGCTTTCTTT. Full variable domain (outside the CDR3, taken from reference TRBV2 and TRBJ1-1): EPEVTQTPSHQVTQMGQEVILRCVPISNHLYFYWYRQILGQKVEFLVSFYNNEISEKSEIFDDQFSVERPDGSNFTLKIRSTKLEDSAMYFCASIRTDPNTEAFFGQGTRLTVV.

V and J are TRBV23-1 and TRBJ2-1; D is unclear. TRBV23-1 is treated as an ORF (open reading frame) with a function not yet certain. The CDR3 totals 15 residues. Trimming cost V 1 base and J 6 bases, with 13 bases left between them. CDR3 residues: CASSQWCRRLNEQFF. CDR3 DNA sequence: TGCGCCAGCAGTCAATGGTGCAGGCGTCTCAATGAGCAGTTCTTC.

The chain is built from TRBV12-3 or TRBV12-4 and TRBJ1-5; 8 bases match TRBD1. The CDR3 runs to 13 residues. The V and J ends lost 6 bases and 9 bases, in that order; junction bases with no gene match: 7. CDR3: CASSETGDRPQHF. The CDR3 DNA reads TGTGCCAGCAGCGAGACAGGGGACAGGCCCCAGCATTTT.

The chain has TRBV10-3 and TRBJ2-1; D ambiguous. This CDR3 has 14 residues. The germline V gene has CDR1 ENHRY and CDR2 SYGVKD. The V gene lost 0 bases and the J gene lost 7 bases, with 10 bases spanning the gap. The CDR3 DNA is TGTGCCATCAGTGAGTCAATCCCAAAAAATGAGCAGTTCTTC. Protein sequence: CAISESIPKNEQFF.

V usage is TRBV7-9 and J usage is TRBJ1-2; 9 nucleotides align to TRBD1. V was pared by 2 bases and J by 4 bases, with 8 bases of the junction left unmatched. From germline, CDR1 is SEHNR and CDR2 FQNEAQ (reference sequence). The CDR3 loop spans 16 amino acids. The CDR3, as DNA: TGTGCCAGCAGCTTAACGAAGGACAGGGGCCCCTATGGCTACACCTTC. Translating it yields CASSLTKDRGPYGYTF. The entire variable domain, with the rest obtained from reference TRBV7-9 and TRBJ1-2, is as follows: DTGVSQNPRHKITKRGQNVTFRCDPISEHNRLYWYRQTLGQGPEFLTYFQNEAQLEKSRLLSDRFSAERPKGSFSTLEIQRTEQGDSAMYLCASSLTKDRGPYGYTFGSGTRLTVV.

The V call is TRBV5-6, the J call TRBJ1-1; D might be TRBD1 (5 bases). Germline V gene sequence: CDR1 SGHDT, CDR2 YYEEEE. The CDR3 extends over 17 amino acids. Trimming left V 7 bases short and J 2 bases short, with 24 bases between. For the CDR3, the DNA is TGTGCCAGCGGAACGTATACAGGTTGGAGGGGAAACACTGAAGCTTTCTTT. Translation gives CASGTYTGWRGNTEAFF.

The V and J genes are TRBV7-2 and TRBJ1-1, with D hard to call. The CDR3 runs 15 residues. Germline-derived CDR1 and CDR2 are SGHTA and FQGNSA. V lost 4 bases, J lost 6 bases, and 18 bases lay in between. The CDR3: CASSSTYYWSSEAFF. The CDR3 nucleotides are TGTGCCAGCAGCTCAACTTATTACTGGTCCTCTGAAGCTTTCTTT. Full variable domain (missing parts from reference TRBV7-2 and TRBJ1-1): GAGVSQSPSNKVTEKGKDVELRCDPISGHTALYWYRQSLGQGLEFLIYFQGNSAPDKSGLPSDRFSAERTGGSVSTLTIQRTQQEDSAVYLCASSSTYYWSSEAFFGQGTRLTVV.

The chain links TRBV2 to TRBJ2-1, with 12 bases lining up with TRBD1. Germline CDR1 and CDR2: SNHLY and FYNNEI. The CDR3 is 15 amino acids. J was trimmed by 7 bases and V by 6 bases; bases with no gene match: 7. This CDR3 is CASSLRDRGQNEQFF. As DNA, the CDR3 is TGTGCCAGCAGCCTTCGGGACAGGGGGCAGAATGAGCAGTTCTTC.

The V and J genes are TRBV6-5 and TRBJ2-7, with D perhaps TRBD1 (6 bases). CDR3 length: 14 residues. Trimming removed 5 bases from V and 3 bases from J, with 14 bases in between. In germline, CDR1 is MNHEY, CDR2 SVGAGI. The CDR3 reads CASSPGTLGYEQYF. CDR3 in DNA: TGTGCCAGCAGTCCCGGGACACTAGGCTACGAGCAGTACTTC.

This clone was counted between two and nine times. The CDR3 region is CASSVGLRGGRVADTQYF. CDR3 coding DNA: TGTGCCAGCAGCGTAGGCCTACGGGGGGGGAGAGTCGCAGATACGCAGTATTTT. The chain carries TRBV9 and TRBJ2-3; TRBD2 matches 8 bases. In germline, CDR1 is SGDLS, CDR2 YYNGEE. The V and J ends lost 0 bases and 4 bases, in that order; junction bases with no gene match: 13. The CDR3 consists of 18 residues.

The V gene is TRBV4-1, the J gene TRBJ2-3; perhaps TRBD2 as D (5 bases). In germline, CDR1 is MGHRA, CDR2 YSYEKL. Trimming pared 0 bases from V and 1 base from J, leaving 17 bases between. This CDR3 has 18 amino acids. The CDR3 DNA reads as TGCGCCAGCAGCCAAGATCGGGGATCCGGGTTAGGCACAGATACGCAGTATTTT. This encodes CASSQDRGSGLGTDTQYF.

The gene calls are TRBV7-9 and TRBJ1-2, with TRBD1 identical over 8 bases. Per germline, CDR1 SEHNR and CDR2 FQNEAQ (reference sequence). V lost 5 bases, J lost 7 bases, and 9 bases stayed unmatched. The CDR3 contains 14 residues. The CDR3 loop reads CASSPPGTGGGYTF. The CDR3 DNA sequence: TGTGCCAGCAGCCCACCGGGGACAGGTGGTGGCTACACCTTC.

This sequence joins TRBV5-1 and TRBJ2-7, with D tentatively TRBD1 (6 bases). The CDR3 has 14 residues. CDR1 SGHRS and CDR2 YFSETQ come from the germline V gene. The V gene lost 0 bases and the J gene lost 4 bases, with 11 bases spanning the gap. The CDR3 loop reads CASSLGQDIYEQYF. The CDR3 DNA follows: TGCGCCAGCAGCTTGGGACAGGACATATACGAGCAGTACTTC.

The V call is TRBV27, the J call TRBJ2-3, with TRBD2 matching over 12 bases. V shed 6 bases, J shed 3 bases, and the junction held 7 bases outside the gene matches. The germline V gene has CDR1 MNHEY and CDR2 SMNVEV (reference sequence). The CDR3 is 16 amino acids. The CDR3 protein is CASRLGLAGSTDTQYF. Here the CDR3 DNA reads TGTGCCAGCAGATTAGGACTAGCGGGAAGTACAGATACGCAGTATTTT.

The chain carries TRBV7-9 and TRBJ1-1; 8 nucleotides align to TRBD1. The trim removed 7 bases at V and 2 bases at J, leaving 6 bases unmatched. CDR3 size: 14 residues. Germline lookup yields CDR1 SEHNR and CDR2 FQNEAQ (reference sequence). The CDR3 loop is CASTLGQGNTEAFF. The CDR3 DNA reads TGTGCCAGCACTTTAGGACAGGGTAACACTGAAGCTTTCTTT.

This chain joins TRBV11-3 and TRBJ2-1; 11 bases match TRBD2. The V gene end was trimmed by 2 bases and the J gene end by 6 bases; junction bases not matched to a gene: 6. Germline assignment: CDR1 SGHNT and CDR2 YENEEA. This CDR3 has 16 residues. In DNA form, the CDR3 reads TGTGCCAGCAGCTTAACCGTAGCGGGAGGGTTCAATGAGCAGTTCTTC. As protein: CASSLTVAGGFNEQFF. The full variable domain, in which reference TRBV11-3 and TRBJ2-1 provide the parts outside the CDR3, is EAGVVQSPRYKIIEKKQPVAFWCNPISGHNTLYWYLQNLGQGPELLIRYENEEAVDDSQLPKDRFSAERLKGVDSTLKIQPAELGDSAVYLCASSLTVAGGFNEQFFGPGTRLTVL.